A selection of T cell receptor beta chains follows, all from one sample in a study of T cell changes during pregnancy in multiple sclerosis. Assay: immunoSEQ multiplex PCR; the TCRdb copy retains only in-frame clones and omits some. The data hold about 44,000 clones, with around 90% observed a single time. Material: CD4+ T cells from peripheral blood mononuclear cells, obtained before pregnancy. The receptors here all came from a female donor with multiple sclerosis, enrolled in a pregnancy study. CDR3s include the opening cysteine and the closing phenylalanine or tryptophan. The order of the fields is V gene, J gene, clone size, D gene, CDR3 protein, CDR3 DNA. D genes are given only for firm matches. Not all rows give a size; the values are once, few, many and, for expanded clones, a class.

>TRBV11-2|TRBJ1-1|NA|NA
CASSPAGLNTEAFF
TGTGCCAGCAGCCCGGCGGGGTTGAACACTGAAGCTTTCTTT
>TRBV7-3|TRBJ2-2|NA|NA
CASSFESNTGELFF
TGTGCCAGCAGCTTTGAGTCGAACACCGGGGAGCTGTTTTTT
>TRBV7-8|TRBJ2-3|NA|TRBD2
CASSPRASGTDTQYF
TGTGCCAGCAGCCCCCGCGCTAGCGGTACAGATACGCAGTATTTT
>TRBV7-3|TRBJ2-2|NA|TRBD1
CASSLSPTGAAGELFF
TGTGCCAGCAGCTTAAGCCCTACAGGGGCGGCCGGGGAGCTGTTTTTT
>TRBV25-1|TRBJ2-7|NA|NA
CASSLPGPFYEQYF
TGTGCCAGCAGTCTACCAGGGCCCTTCTACGAGCAGTACTTC
>TRBV30|TRBJ2-7|NA|TRBD1
CACMTGDSYEQYF
TGTGCCTGTATGACAGGGGATTCCTACGAGCAGTACTTC
>TRBV9|TRBJ2-2|once|NA
CASSSGNTGELFF
TGTGCCAGCAGCTCAGGGAACACCGGGGAGCTGTTTTTT
>TRBV7-8|TRBJ2-3|once|NA
CASRRIRGSGDTQYF
TGTGCCAGCAGAAGGATCAGGGGATCAGGCGATACGCAGTATTTT
>TRBV9|TRBJ2-3|NA|TRBD2
CASSVAPGGPVDTQYF
TGTGCCAGCAGCGTAGCCCCGGGAGGGCCTGTAGATACGCAGTATTTT
>TRBV19|TRBJ1-5|once|NA
CASIGEYRARYQPQHF
TGTGCCAGTATCGGGGAGTACAGGGCGCGTTATCAGCCCCAGCATTTT
>TRBV5-1|TRBJ1-1|NA|TRBD1
CASSLGTGGNTEAFF
TGCGCCAGCAGCTTGGGGACAGGAGGGAACACTGAAGCTTTCTTT
>TRBV5-1|TRBJ2-3|NA|TRBD2
CASTLEGSGRTDTQYF
TGCGCCAGCACCCTCGAGGGTAGCGGGCGCACAGATACGCAGTATTTT
>TRBV13|TRBJ1-2|few|TRBD1
CASSTPRTGEINYGYTF
TGTGCCAGCAGCACCCCCCGGACAGGAGAAATTAACTATGGCTACACCTTC
>TRBV18|TRBJ1-1|few|NA
CASSPLAARTENTEAFF
TGTGCCAGCTCACCACTAGCCGCCCGGACAGAGAACACTGAAGCTTTCTTT
>TRBV10-3|TRBJ2-2|NA|TRBD1
CAISGDRSMTGELFF
TGTGCCATCAGTGGGGACAGGTCTATGACCGGGGAGCTGTTTTTT
>TRBV4-1|TRBJ1-1|NA|TRBD1
CASSRGPGTAYTEAFF
TGCGCCAGCAGCCGAGGGCCCGGGACAGCTTACACTGAAGCTTTCTTT
>TRBV4-1|TRBJ2-7|NA|TRBD2
CASSQGGLAGGPINVLYEQYF
TGCGCCAGCAGCCAAGGCGGACTAGCGGGAGGGCCGATTAATGTTTTGTACGAGCAGTACTTC
>TRBV6-1|TRBJ2-7|NA|NA
CASSEAGGDPSYEQYF
TGTGCCAGCAGTGAAGCAGGGGGGGATCCCTCCTACGAGCAGTACTTC
>TRBV23-1|TRBJ2-7|once|TRBD1
CASTAPRDRGYEQYF
TGCGCCAGCACCGCACCCCGGGACAGGGGCTACGAGCAGTACTTC
>TRBV28|TRBJ1-2|NA|NA
CASSWRRRSGYTF
TGTGCCAGCAGCTGGCGCCGGAGATCTGGCTACACCTTC
>TRBV5-5|TRBJ2-3|once|TRBD1
CASSLGGGSTDTQYF
TGTGCCAGCAGCTTGGGAGGGGGCAGCACAGATACGCAGTATTTT
>TRBV4-2|TRBJ2-3|NA|TRBD2
CASSQEPVGLAGGDTQYF
TGTGCCAGCAGCCAAGAGCCGGTGGGACTAGCGGGGGGTGATACGCAGTATTTT
>TRBV10-3|TRBJ2-1|NA|NA
CATARPAGYNEQFF
TGTGCCACCGCGAGGCCCGCGGGATACAATGAGCAGTTCTTC
>TRBV10-3|TRBJ2-7|once|TRBD1
CAIGDRGRVETGDEQYF
TGTGCCATCGGGGACAGGGGGCGCGTGGAGACCGGGGACGAGCAGTACTTC
>TRBV7-8|TRBJ1-2|NA|NA
CASSSSGRGGSGYGYTF
TGTGCCAGCAGCTCCAGCGGCCGGGGGGGGAGCGGCTATGGCTACACCTTC
>TRBV6-5|TRBJ2-1|few|TRBD1
CASSYSTGINEQFF
TGTGCCAGCAGTTACTCGACAGGGATCAATGAGCAGTTCTTC
>TRBV2|TRBJ2-1|NA|TRBD1
CASSWTGGESNEQFF
TGTGCCAGCAGCTGGACAGGGGGGGAGAGCAATGAGCAGTTCTTC
>TRBV28|TRBJ2-7|NA|TRBD1
CASNLRGDRGLYEQYF
TGTGCCAGCAATCTAAGAGGAGACAGGGGACTTTACGAGCAGTACTTC
>TRBV2|TRBJ1-4|NA|NA
CASRETGGEKLFF
TGTGCCAGCAGGGAGACGGGGGGGGAAAAACTGTTTTTT
>TRBV10-3|TRBJ2-7|NA|NA
CAISERREDEQYF
TGTGCCATCAGTGAGAGAAGGGAGGACGAGCAGTACTTC
>TRBV29-1|TRBJ2-7|few|TRBD2
CSAKSGRVNEQYF
TGCAGCGCTAAAAGCGGGAGGGTGAACGAGCAGTACTTC
>TRBV28|TRBJ2-1|NA|TRBD2
CASSPLTSGRNEQFF
TGTGCCAGCAGTCCCCTGACTAGCGGGAGGAATGAGCAGTTCTTC
>TRBV19|TRBJ1-5|NA|NA
CASSIQARQPQHF
TGTGCCAGTAGTATACAGGCCAGACAGCCCCAGCATTTT
>TRBV29-1|TRBJ1-3|NA|TRBD1
CSAAPGTGTGNTIYF
TGCAGCGCTGCCCCCGGGACAGGGACGGGAAACACCATATATTTT
>TRBV29-1|TRBJ1-3|NA|TRBD1
CSGRGAGNTIYF
TGCAGCGGCAGGGGGGCTGGAAACACCATATATTTT
>TRBV13|TRBJ2-7|once|TRBD2
CASSSGLAGAEQYF
TGTGCCAGCAGCTCCGGACTAGCGGGAGCTGAGCAGTACTTC
>TRBV28|TRBJ1-2|once|TRBD1
CASTDKAWGQVYGYTF
TGTGCCAGCACTGACAAAGCTTGGGGACAGGTCTATGGCTACACCTTC
>TRBV7-2|TRBJ1-5|NA|NA
CASSSAGVELGGGTQHF
TGTGCCAGCAGCTCCGCGGGAGTAGAACTCGGGGGAGGGACCCAGCATTTT
>TRBV2|TRBJ1-5|few|NA
CASSKELNSNQPQHF
TGTGCCAGCAGCAAAGAACTCAATAGCAATCAGCCCCAGCATTTT
>TRBV18|TRBJ1-1|NA|NA
CASSPKGDTEAFF
TGTGCCAGCTCCCCAAAGGGGGACACTGAAGCTTTCTTT
>TRBV15|TRBJ1-3|NA|NA
CATSSDKYSGNTIYF
TGTGCCACCAGTTCGGACAAATACTCTGGAAACACCATATATTTT
>TRBV29-1|TRBJ2-1|once|TRBD1
CSVEGQGTEQFF
TGCAGCGTTGAGGGACAGGGGACTGAGCAGTTCTTC
>TRBV9|TRBJ2-5|NA|TRBD1
CASSKGAFAETQYF
TGTGCCAGCAGCAAGGGGGCGTTCGCAGAGACCCAGTACTTC
>TRBV9|TRBJ2-7|NA|NA
CASSVGTWGDEQYF
TGTGCCAGCAGCGTTGGGACTTGGGGAGACGAGCAGTACTTC
>TRBV19|TRBJ2-1|NA|TRBD2
CASSSRRGGLNNEQFF
TGTGCCAGTAGTTCCAGGAGGGGAGGGCTTAACAATGAGCAGTTCTTC
>TRBV11-1|TRBJ2-7|NA|NA
CASSRRRPPHEQYF
TGTGCCAGCAGCCGGCGGAGGCCTCCCCACGAGCAGTACTTC
>TRBV6-1|TRBJ2-3|NA|TRBD2
CASREGTSGGGDTQYF
TGTGCCAGCAGAGAAGGGACTAGCGGGGGGGGAGATACGCAGTATTTT
>TRBV28|TRBJ2-5|NA|NA
CASIRGGLETQYF
TGTGCCAGCATCCGCGGAGGGCTGGAGACCCAGTACTTC
>TRBV2|TRBJ2-2|NA|NA
CASRTGNTGELFF
TGTGCCAGCAGGACGGGAAACACCGGGGAGCTGTTTTTT
>TRBV30|TRBJ2-1|NA|NA
CAWSTGVVGPGGQFF
TGTGCCTGGAGTACCGGGGTTGTAGGTCCCGGTGGGCAGTTCTTC
>TRBV19|TRBJ2-7|NA|NA
CASSIAPRLEQYF
TGTGCCAGTAGTATAGCCCCCCGTCTCGAGCAGTACTTC
>TRBV11-2|TRBJ2-5|NA|NA
CASSSLLRQQETQYF
TGTGCCAGCAGCTCCCTACTTCGACAGCAAGAGACCCAGTACTTC
>TRBV27|TRBJ2-2|once|TRBD1
CASSLGRKGAGTGELFF
TGTGCCAGCAGTTTGGGGAGAAAGGGGGCTGGAACCGGGGAGCTGTTTTTT